This T cell receptor (beta chain) was profiled in a study of CD8 T cells in ankylosing spondylitis. Each CDR3 protein gets one entry after TCRdb re-called the 5' RACE reads with MiXCR. The sample holds about 240,000 distinct CDR3 sequences, 8% to 9.5% seen once. V gave up 1 base and J gave up 5 bases, with 5 bases separating them. Germline-derived CDR1 and CDR2 are DFQATT and SNEGSKA (reference sequence). The CDR3 is made up of 11 amino acids. This clonotype was seen many times. Its specificity is unknown. Study observations and caveats: Peripheral blood samples showed relatively rare disease-linked clones, and these clones were CD8+. Previous work reported some of these motif variants in the synovial fluid and blood of reactive arthritis. Seemingly characteristic of ankylosing spondylitis blood was a TCR beta motif consisting of under ten highly homologous variants. Disease-associated clones were reportedly significantly overrepresented in matched ankylosing spondylitis synovial fluid.

This TCR derives from a male donor with ankylosing spondylitis or in good health (not recorded which). Sequencing was carried out using blood, either unsorted or a sorted T cell fraction (not recorded which). J is TRBJ2-5 and V is TRBV20-1, with a tentative D call TRBD2 (5 bases). CDR3 coding DNA: TGCAGTGCTAGAGGAGGGGAGACCCAGTACTTC. This sequence encodes CSARGGETQYF.